A single sample is the source of the 3 T cell receptor beta chains below, sequenced in a study of neurological immune-mediated disorders. TCRdb redid the calling of the 5' RACE reads with MiXCR, one entry per CDR3 protein. Seen here are about 65,000 distinct CDR3 sequences, roughly 4% observed once, and the top ten hold under 3%. Sequenced input: PBMCs. Receptor source: a man between 45 and 60 years old with multiple sclerosis.

The V gene is TRBV20-1, the J gene TRBJ1-2; D is possibly TRBD1 (6 bases). Looked up from germline, CDR1 is DFQATT and CDR2 is SNEGSKA (reference sequence). Deletions cut 1 base from V and 2 bases from J, with 11 bases between. This CDR3 has 14 amino acids. The CDR3 protein is CSARGAGENYGYTF. The DNA of the CDR3 is TGCAGTGCTAGAGGAGCAGGGGAAAACTATGGCTACACCTTC.

This clonotype was seen a handful of times. V is TRBV28 and J is TRBJ1-1; no clear D. The CDR3 loop spans 12 amino acids. The V gene's germline CDR1 is MDHEN and CDR2 SYDVKM. Trimming pared 5 bases from V and 7 bases from J, leaving 11 bases between. The CDR3 sequence: CASSTPTSEAFF. CDR3 in DNA: TGTGCCAGCAGTACCCCGACAAGTGAAGCTTTCTTT. The full variable domain, completed using reference TRBV28 and TRBJ1-1, is DVKVTQSSRYLVKRTGEKVFLECVQDMDHENMFWYRQDPGLGLRLIYFSYDVKMKEKGDIPEGYSVSREKKERFSLILESASTNQTSMYLCASSTPTSEAFFGQGTRLTVV.

This clonotype was observed many times. The V call is TRBV20-1, the J call TRBJ1-5, with no clear D. Per germline, CDR1 DFQATT and CDR2 SNEGSKA (reference sequence). The CDR3 has 10 amino acids. The ends were cut back, 2 bases at V and 6 bases at J, with 2 bases in the middle. The CDR3 nucleotides are TGCAGTGCTAGACGTCAGCCCCAGCATTTT. As protein: CSARRQPQHF.